This entry describes one T cell receptor beta chain. As yet, its antigen is unknown. The data derive from a study of cytomegalovirus exposure and HLA in healthy donors. Findings of the study overall: Apparent HLA restriction characterized most CMV-associated TCR beta chains in a later analysis. Earlier analysis looked at TCR beta V segments, and most were productive about 90% or about 30% of the time. A few chains linked to CMV were shown in vitro to be specific for CMV antigens. Rarity characterized most TCR sequences, yet some public TCRs appeared in many donors.

The PCR ran on 60 Vbeta and 13 Jbeta primers. The table came from immunoSEQ multiplex PCR; TCRdb's copy has only in-frame clones and leaves some out. The profile shows 200,000 to 300,000 clones, 82% of them singletons. The J segment lost 4 bases and the V segment lost 5 bases, leaving 5 bases of the junction unmatched. The CDR3 sequence is 13 residues long. The germline V gene encodes CDR1 GTSNPN and CDR2 SVGIG (reference sequence). This clonotype was obtained from a woman in her forties in good health and CMV-seropositive. The J gene is TRBJ1-2, the V gene TRBV30; 9 positions match TRBD1. The material sequenced was PBMCs. This CDR3 reads CAWLRGQGYGYTF. CDR3 coding DNA: TGTGCCTGGCTCCGGGGACAGGGCTATGGCTACACCTTC. The full variable domain, in which reference TRBV30 and TRBJ1-2 provide the parts outside the CDR3, is SQTIHQWPATLVQPVGSPLSLECTVEGTSNPNLYWYRQAAGRGLQLLFYSVGIGQISSEVPQNLSASRPQDRQFILSSKKLLLSDSGFYLCAWLRGQGYGYTFGSGTRLTVV.